This T cell receptor beta chain was recovered during a study of lymphopenia after photon versus proton radiotherapy. Only in-frame clones appear in the TCRdb table, and some are missing; sequencing was by immunoSEQ multiplex PCR. The sample includes about 3,800 clones, over 60% of them seen just once. Findings of the study overall: In patients who died, overall survival fell as post-nadir TCR diversity dropped more. Oligoclonal CD8+ Temra expansion after nadir drove photon patients' diversity drop.

Comments on this clone: Its specificity is unknown.

Looked up from germline, CDR1 is SGHDN and CDR2 is FVKESK. The length of the CDR3 is 16 residues. V lost 1 base to trimming and J lost 0 bases, with 9 bases between them. The V gene is TRBV14, the J gene TRBJ2-2; perhaps TRBD2 as D (5 bases). The clonotype was recovered from a man at least 80 years old with esophageal cancer. The specimen was peripheral blood, collected from a patient treated with proton-based radiotherapy. The CDR3 here is CASSQVRAPNTGELFF. Written as DNA, the CDR3 is TGTGCCAGCAGCCAAGTGAGGGCGCCGAACACCGGGGAGCTGTTTTTT.